This T cell receptor beta chain was observed in a study of blood T cells in healthy people across ages. Notes on the study in general: There was no known CMV status for donors, so expanded clonotype changes were possibly confounded.

This clonotype was seen a few times. Its antigen is not identified. This CDR3 spans 13 amino acids. V was trimmed by 2 bases and J by 1 base, leaving 3 bases between them. Germline V gene lookup returns CDR1 LNHNV and CDR2 YYDKDF (reference sequence). Combining a sample-barcoded 5' primer with a J-beta primer mix, a second PCR ran for roughly 6 to 11 cycles. TCRdb called the 5' RACE reads again in MiXCR, with one record for every CDR3 protein. The sample lists 1 million to 1.2 million distinct CDR3 sequences, 30% to 40% occurring once. The sequence derives from a man between 18 and 29 years old in good health. The chain is built from TRBV15 and TRBJ1-5, with unresolved D. Sequenced material: blood. CDR3 loop: CATSRMSNQPQHF. CDR3 sequence (DNA): TGTGCCACCAGCAGAATGAGCAATCAGCCCCAGCATTTT.